This T cell receptor beta chain originates from a study of cytomegalovirus exposure and HLA in healthy donors. Overall study findings and caveats: The authors enumerated 164 TCR beta chains as linked to cytomegalovirus. Presence/absence analyses rested on an assumption that sequencing depth was roughly uniform across donors. Previously analyzed data showed that most TCR beta V segments were productive at a frequency of about 87% or about 30%. Rare TCR sequences predominated, though certain public TCRs were found in many donors.

As concerns this clone: Its antigen remains unknown.

The PCR ran on 60 Vbeta and 13 Jbeta primers. Using immunoSEQ multiplex PCR, the repertoire was profiled, and TCRdb retains in-frame clones only, with some absent. The sample spans about 130,000 clones; the ten largest clones claim over 1.5%. CDR1 is GTSNPN and CDR2 is SVGIG in the germline V gene (reference sequence). V lost 4 bases and J lost 2, with 11 bases in between. The CDR3 contains 13 residues. The chain is built from TRBV30 and TRBJ2-5, with a weak D call TRBD1 (5 bases). This receptor was taken from a man aged 18 to 30 in good health and CMV-seronegative. Sequenced: PBMCs. This chain's CDR3 is CAWNRGEQETQYF. The CDR3 coding sequence is TGTGCCTGGAATAGGGGCGAGCAAGAGACCCAGTACTTC.